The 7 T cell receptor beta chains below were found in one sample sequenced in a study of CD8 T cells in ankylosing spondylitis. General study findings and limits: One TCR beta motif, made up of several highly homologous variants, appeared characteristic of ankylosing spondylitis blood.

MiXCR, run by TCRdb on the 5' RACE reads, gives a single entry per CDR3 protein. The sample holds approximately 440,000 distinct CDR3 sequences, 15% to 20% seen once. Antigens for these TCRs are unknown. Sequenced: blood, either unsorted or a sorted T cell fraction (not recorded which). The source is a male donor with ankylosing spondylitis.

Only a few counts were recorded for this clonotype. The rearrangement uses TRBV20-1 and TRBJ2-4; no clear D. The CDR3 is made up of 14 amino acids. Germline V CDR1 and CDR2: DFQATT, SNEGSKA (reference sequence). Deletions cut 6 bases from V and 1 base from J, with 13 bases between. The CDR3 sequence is CSAAGESAKNIQYF. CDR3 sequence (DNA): TGCAGTGCCGCAGGAGAGAGCGCCAAAAACATTCAGTACTTC.

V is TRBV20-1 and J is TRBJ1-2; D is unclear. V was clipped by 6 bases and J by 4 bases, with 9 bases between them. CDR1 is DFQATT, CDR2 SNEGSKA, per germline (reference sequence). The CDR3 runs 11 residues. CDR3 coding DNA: TGCAGTGCCCCCGGCCCCTATGGCTACACCTTC. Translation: CSAPGPYGYTF.

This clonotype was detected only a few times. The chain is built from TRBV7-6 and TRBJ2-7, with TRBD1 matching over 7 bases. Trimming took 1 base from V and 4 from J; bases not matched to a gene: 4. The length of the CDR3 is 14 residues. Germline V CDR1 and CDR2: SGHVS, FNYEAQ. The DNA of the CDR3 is TGTGCCAGCAGCTTAGAGACAGGGCGATACGAGCAGTACTTC. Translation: CASSLETGRYEQYF. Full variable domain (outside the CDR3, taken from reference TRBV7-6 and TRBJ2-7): GAGVSQSPRYKVTKRGQDVALRCDPISGHVSLYWYRQALGQGPEFLTYFNYEAQQDKSGLPNDRFSAERPEGSISTLTIQRTEQRDSAMYRCASSLETGRYEQYFGPGTRLTVT.

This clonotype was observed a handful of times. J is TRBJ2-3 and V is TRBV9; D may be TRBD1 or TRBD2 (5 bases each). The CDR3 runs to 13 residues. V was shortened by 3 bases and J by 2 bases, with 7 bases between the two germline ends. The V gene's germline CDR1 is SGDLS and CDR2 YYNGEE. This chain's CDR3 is CASSGGVTDTQYF. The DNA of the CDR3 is TGTGCCAGCAGCGGAGGGGTCACAGATACGCAGTATTTT.

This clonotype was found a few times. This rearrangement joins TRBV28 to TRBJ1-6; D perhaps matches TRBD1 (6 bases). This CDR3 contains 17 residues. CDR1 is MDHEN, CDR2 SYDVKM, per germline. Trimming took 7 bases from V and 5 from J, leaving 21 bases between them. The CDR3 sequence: CASTSPLPTGDNSPLHF. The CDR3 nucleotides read TGTGCCAGCACCTCACCCCTCCCGACAGGAGATAATTCACCCCTCCACTTT.

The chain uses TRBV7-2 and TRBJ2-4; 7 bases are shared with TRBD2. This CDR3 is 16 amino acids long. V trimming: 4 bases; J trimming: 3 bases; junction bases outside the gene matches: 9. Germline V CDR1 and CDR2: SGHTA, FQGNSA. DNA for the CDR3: TGTGCCAGCAGCTACGCCCCGGGGGGTGACAAAAACATTCAGTACTTC. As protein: CASSYAPGGDKNIQYF. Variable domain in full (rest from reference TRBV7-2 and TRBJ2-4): GAGVSQSPSNKVTEKGKDVELRCDPISGHTALYWYRQSLGQGLEFLIYFQGNSAPDKSGLPSDRFSAERTGGSVSTLTIQRTQQEDSAVYLCASSYAPGGDKNIQYFGAGTRLSVL.

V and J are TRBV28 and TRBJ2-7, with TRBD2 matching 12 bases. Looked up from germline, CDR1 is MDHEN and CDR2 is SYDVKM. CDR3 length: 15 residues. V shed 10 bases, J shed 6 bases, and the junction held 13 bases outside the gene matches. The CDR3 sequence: CATQVRTSGMFEQYF. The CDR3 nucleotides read TGTGCCACCCAGGTACGGACTAGCGGGATGTTCGAGCAGTACTTC. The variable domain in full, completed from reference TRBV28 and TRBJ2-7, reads DVKVTQSSRYLVKRTGEKVFLECVQDMDHENMFWYRQDPGLGLRLIYFSYDVKMKEKGDIPEGYSVSREKKERFSLILESASTNQTSMYLCATQVRTSGMFEQYFGPGTRLTVT.